The clone carrying this T cell receptor beta chain has just a few counts. One entry per CDR3 protein results from TCRdb running MiXCR on the RT-PCR reads. The repertoire holds fewer than 800,000 distinct CDR3 sequences, with 13% to 15% as singletons. With 2 bases removed from V and 2 bases from J, the gap between germline ends came to 9 bases. CDR1 and CDR2 (germline): DFQATT, SNEGSKA (reference sequence). The CDR3 runs to 13 residues. This TCR was recovered from a female donor in good health, serving as a healthy control. Sequences were obtained from memory CD4+ T cells from blood. The V gene is TRBV20-1, the J gene TRBJ2-5; D may be TRBD1 (6 bases). CDR3 loop: CSARWDKQETQYF. The CDR3 DNA sequence: TGCAGTGCTAGATGGGACAAACAAGAGACCCAGTACTTC.